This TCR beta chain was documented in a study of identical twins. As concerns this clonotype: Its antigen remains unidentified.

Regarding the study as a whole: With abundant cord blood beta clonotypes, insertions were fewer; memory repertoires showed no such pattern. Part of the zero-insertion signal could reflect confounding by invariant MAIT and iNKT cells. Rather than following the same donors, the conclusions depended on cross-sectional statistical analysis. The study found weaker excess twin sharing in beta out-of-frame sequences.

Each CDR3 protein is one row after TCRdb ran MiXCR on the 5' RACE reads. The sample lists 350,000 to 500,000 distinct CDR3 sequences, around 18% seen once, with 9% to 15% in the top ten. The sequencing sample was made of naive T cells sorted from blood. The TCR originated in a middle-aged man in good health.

CDR3 in amino acids: CASSRSSAQETQYF. The CDR3 bases are TGTGCCAGCAGCCGGAGTAGCGCCCAAGAGACCCAGTACTTC. The chain recombines TRBV7-9 with TRBJ2-5, with D perhaps matching TRBD2 (5 bases). The germline CDR1 and CDR2 sequences are SEHNR and FQNEAQ (reference sequence). CDR3 size: 14 residues. Trimming stripped 5 bases from V and 1 base from J, with 11 bases between.